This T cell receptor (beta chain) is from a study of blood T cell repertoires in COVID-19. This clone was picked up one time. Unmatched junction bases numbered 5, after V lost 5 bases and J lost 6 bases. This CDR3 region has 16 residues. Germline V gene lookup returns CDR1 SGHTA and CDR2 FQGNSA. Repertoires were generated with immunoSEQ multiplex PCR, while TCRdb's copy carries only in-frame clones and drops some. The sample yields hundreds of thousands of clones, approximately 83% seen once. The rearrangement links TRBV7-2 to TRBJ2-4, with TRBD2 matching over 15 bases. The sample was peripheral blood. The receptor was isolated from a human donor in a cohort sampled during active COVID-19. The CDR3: CASSPGLAGGRNIQYF. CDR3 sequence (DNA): TGTGCCAGCAGCCCGGGACTAGCGGGAGGCCGAAACATTCAGTACTTC.